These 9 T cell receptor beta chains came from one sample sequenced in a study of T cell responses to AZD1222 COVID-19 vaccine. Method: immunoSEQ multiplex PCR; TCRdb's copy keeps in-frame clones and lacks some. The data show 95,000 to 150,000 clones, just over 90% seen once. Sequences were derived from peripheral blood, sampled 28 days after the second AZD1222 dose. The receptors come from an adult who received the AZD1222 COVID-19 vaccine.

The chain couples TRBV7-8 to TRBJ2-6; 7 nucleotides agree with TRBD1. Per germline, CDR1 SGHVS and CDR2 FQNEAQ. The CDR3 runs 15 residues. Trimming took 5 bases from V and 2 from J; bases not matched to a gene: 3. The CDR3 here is CASSPGGAGANVLTF. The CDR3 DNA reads TGTGCCAGCAGCCCAGGGGGAGCTGGGGCCAACGTCCTGACTTTC.

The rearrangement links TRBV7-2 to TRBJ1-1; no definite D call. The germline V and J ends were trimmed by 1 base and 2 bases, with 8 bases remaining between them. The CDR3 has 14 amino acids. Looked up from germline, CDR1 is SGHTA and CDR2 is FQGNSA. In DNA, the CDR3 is TGTGCCAGCAGCTTAGGGAAGGCAAACACTGAAGCTTTCTTT. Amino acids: CASSLGKANTEAFF.

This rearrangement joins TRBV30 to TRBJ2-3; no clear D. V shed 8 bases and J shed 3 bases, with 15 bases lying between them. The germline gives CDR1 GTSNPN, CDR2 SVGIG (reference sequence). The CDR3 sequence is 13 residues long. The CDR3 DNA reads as TGTGCCCGGCTACAACTGGGAACAGATACGCAGTATTTT. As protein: CARLQLGTDTQYF.

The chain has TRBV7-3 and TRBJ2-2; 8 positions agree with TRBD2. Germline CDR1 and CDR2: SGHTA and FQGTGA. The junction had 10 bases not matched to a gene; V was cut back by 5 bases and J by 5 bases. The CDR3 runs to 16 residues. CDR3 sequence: CASSPSAGVGTGELFF. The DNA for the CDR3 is TGTGCCAGCAGCCCCTCAGCGGGAGTGGGGACCGGGGAGCTGTTTTTT.

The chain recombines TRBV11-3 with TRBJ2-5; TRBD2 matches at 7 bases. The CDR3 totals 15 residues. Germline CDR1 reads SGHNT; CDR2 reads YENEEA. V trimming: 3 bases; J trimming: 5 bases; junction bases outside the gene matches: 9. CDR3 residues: CASSFTSDLYETQYF. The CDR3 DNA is TGTGCCAGCAGCTTTACTAGCGATCTCTACGAGACCCAGTACTTC.

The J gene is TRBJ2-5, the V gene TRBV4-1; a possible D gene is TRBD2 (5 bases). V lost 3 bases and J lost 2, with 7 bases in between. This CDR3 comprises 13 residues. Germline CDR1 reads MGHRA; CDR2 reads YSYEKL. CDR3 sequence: CASSHGLQETQYF. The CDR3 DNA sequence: TGCGCCAGCAGCCACGGACTGCAAGAGACCCAGTACTTC.

CDR3 nucleotide sequence: TGTGCCAGCAGCCGGGTTTTTATGAACACTGAAGCTTTCTTT. As protein: CASSRVFMNTEAFF. The chain is built from TRBV3-1 (or the pseudogene TRBV3-2) and TRBJ1-1; no definite D call. The V end was cut by 4 bases, the J end by 0 bases, with 9 bases between. Looked up from germline, CDR1 is LGHDT and CDR2 is YNNKEL (reference sequence). The CDR3 consists of 14 residues.

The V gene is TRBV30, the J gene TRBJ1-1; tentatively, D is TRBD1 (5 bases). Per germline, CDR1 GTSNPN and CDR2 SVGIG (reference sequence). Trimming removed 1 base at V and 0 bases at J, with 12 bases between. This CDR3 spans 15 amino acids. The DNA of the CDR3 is TGTGCCTGGAGTGACCGAGGGGATCTGAACACTGAAGCTTTCTTT. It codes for CAWSDRGDLNTEAFF.

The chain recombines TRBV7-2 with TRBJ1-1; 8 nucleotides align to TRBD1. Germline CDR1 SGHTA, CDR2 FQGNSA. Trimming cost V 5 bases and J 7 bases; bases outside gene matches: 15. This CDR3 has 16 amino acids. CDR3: CASSLGGQGAQGEAFF. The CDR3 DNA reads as TGTGCCAGCAGCCTGGGTGGGCAGGGGGCGCAGGGTGAAGCTTTCTTT.